The 15 T cell receptor beta chains below come from one sample, sequenced in a study of neoadjuvant anti-PD-1 for oral cavity cancer. Method: immunoSEQ multiplex PCR; TCRdb's copy keeps in-frame clones and lacks some. This sample carries about 12,000 clones, around three fifths of them seen once, and the ten largest clones take almost 7%. This specimen was tumor tissue, taken before nivolumab (anti-PD-1) treatment. These receptors all stem from a person between 35 and 79 years old with oral cavity squamous cell carcinoma. The donor label of this sample is uncertain.

This sequence joins TRBV9 and TRBJ1-2; D is perhaps TRBD1 (6 bases). CDR1 and CDR2 from the germline V gene are SGDLS and YYNGEE. The CDR3 runs 12 residues. V gave up 2 bases and J gave up 12 bases, with 14 bases separating them. This CDR3 is CASSVDRLGNTF. For the CDR3, the DNA is TGTGCCAGCAGCGTCGACAGGTTAGGAAACACCTTC.

The chain combines TRBV6-5 with TRBJ2-1; D might be TRBD1 (6 bases). V lost 1 base to trimming and J lost 14 bases, with 12 bases between them. The CDR3 has 12 amino acids. Germline V lookup: CDR1 MNHEY, CDR2 SVGAGI. This chain's CDR3 is CASSYLGGLEFF. The CDR3 DNA reads TGTGCCAGCAGTTACTTAGGGGGATTGGAGTTCTTC.

This chain joins TRBV29-1 and TRBJ2-5; D gene unclear. Per germline, CDR1 SQVTM and CDR2 ANQGSEA. The CDR3 totals 11 residues. Trimming took 6 bases from V and 2 from J, leaving 7 bases between them. As DNA, the CDR3 is TGCAGCGTGTCCCTACAAGAGACCCAGTACTTC. It is translated as CSVSLQETQYF.

This clone is medium-sized by share. This chain connects TRBV2 to TRBJ2-7; 7 positions agree with TRBD2. Germline-derived CDR1 and CDR2 are SNHLY and FYNNEI. V shed 5 bases, J shed 7 bases, and the junction held 20 bases outside the gene matches. This CDR3 comprises 17 residues. CDR3 in amino acids: CASSLDSGAGTKKEQYF. The CDR3 DNA sequence: TGTGCCAGCAGTCTGGATTCGGGAGCGGGAACAAAAAAGGAGCAGTACTTC. Drawing the rest from reference TRBV2 and TRBJ2-7, the complete variable domain is EPEVTQTPSHQVTQMGQEVILRCVPISNHLYFYWYRQILGQKVEFLVSFYNNEISEKSEIFDDQFSVERPDGSNFTLKIRSTKLEDSAMYFCASSLDSGAGTKKEQYFGPGTRLTVT.

Here the CDR3 reads CSVVIHYNEQFF. CDR3 bases: TGCAGCGTTGTTATACATTACAATGAGCAGTTCTTC. This sequence joins TRBV29-1 and TRBJ2-1; D is uncertain. V lost 4 bases and J lost 4, with 8 bases in between. The CDR3 sequence is 12 residues long. Germline CDR1 SQVTM, CDR2 ANQGSEA.

This chain links TRBV5-1 with TRBJ1-3; D gene uncertain. Germline CDR1 is SGHRS and CDR2 is YFSETQ. Trimming pared 0 bases from V and 0 bases from J, leaving 10 bases between. This CDR3 comprises 16 residues. The CDR3 DNA sequence: TGCGCCAGCAGCTTGGATGGACCTAGCTCTGGAAACACCATATATTTT. Protein: CASSLDGPSSGNTIYF.

The chain joins TRBV5-4 to TRBJ2-3, with 8 bases fitting TRBD2. Trimming cost V 0 bases and J 1 base; bases outside gene matches: 4. The germline V gene encodes CDR1 SGHNT and CDR2 YYREEE (reference sequence). The length of the CDR3 is 16 residues. In DNA, the CDR3 is TGTGCCAGCAGCTTGGAAGCGGGGGTCGGCACAGATACGCAGTATTTT. Translating gives CASSLEAGVGTDTQYF.

J is TRBJ1-3 and V is TRBV19; 8 bases are shared with TRBD1. Germline values: CDR1 LNHDA, CDR2 SQIVND (reference sequence). This CDR3 is built from 16 residues. J lost 3 bases, V lost 5 bases, and 9 bases had no gene match. The DNA for the CDR3 is TGTGCCAGTAGTGACCGGGGACAGGTCTTTGGAAACACCATATATTTT. Amino acids: CASSDRGQVFGNTIYF.

The chain carries TRBV10-3 and TRBJ2-1; the D gene is possibly TRBD1 (6 bases). This CDR3 is 19 amino acids long. Germline-derived CDR1 and CDR2 are ENHRY and SYGVKD. V shed 4 bases and J shed 4 bases, with 26 bases lying between them. As DNA, the CDR3 is TGTGCCATCAGTGTGGGGGCCCCGGGCCTCAACCCGGGTTACAATGAGCAGTTCTTC. The encoded protein is CAISVGAPGLNPGYNEQFF.

The genes are TRBV19 and TRBJ2-6, with 8 bases that match TRBD2. The CDR3 runs to 15 residues. The germline gives CDR1 LNHDA, CDR2 SQIVND (reference sequence). V was clipped by 6 bases and J by 1 base; unmatched bases: 2. CDR3 in amino acids: CASSGRGSGANVLTF. Written as DNA, the CDR3 is TGTGCCAGTAGCGGGAGGGGTTCTGGGGCCAACGTCCTGACTTTC.

The V gene is TRBV29-1, the J gene TRBJ1-3, with D unclear. V was trimmed by 6 bases and J by 0 bases, leaving 9 bases between them. The CDR3 spans 13 residues. Germline V gene data show CDR1 as SQVTM and CDR2 as ANQGSEA. CDR3 region: CSVRRGSGNTIYF. In DNA form, the CDR3 reads TGCAGCGTCCGCCGAGGCTCTGGAAACACCATATATTTT.

The chain is built from TRBV5-1 and TRBJ1-5; D unresolved. The CDR3 contains 13 residues. Looked up from germline, CDR1 is SGHRS and CDR2 is YFSETQ. Deletions cut 2 bases from V and 5 bases from J, with 8 bases between. The CDR3 loop is CASSLGPDQPQHF. CDR3 nucleotide sequence: TGCGCCAGCAGCTTAGGGCCCGATCAGCCCCAGCATTTT.

The chain is built from TRBV5-4 and TRBJ1-4; TRBD1 might be the D (6 bases). Between the trimmed V and J ends, which lost 5 bases and 5 bases, there was a span of 13 bases. This CDR3 is 14 amino acids long. CDR1 and CDR2 from the germline V gene are SGHNT and YYREEE (reference sequence). Here the CDR3 DNA reads TGTGCCAGCAGATCTTTCCAGGGGAATGAAAAACTGTTTTTT. It specifies CASRSFQGNEKLFF.

This chain joins TRBV5-6 and TRBJ1-2, with D perhaps matching TRBD1 (6 bases). CDR1 and CDR2 (germline): SGHDT, YYEEEE. CDR3 size: 12 residues. Between the trimmed V and J ends, which lost 6 bases and 6 bases, there was a span of 12 bases. CDR3 sequence reads: CASTRGGHGYTF. The CDR3 DNA is TGTGCCAGCACGCGGGGGGGCCATGGCTACACCTTC.

By share, this clone counts as large (0.1 to 1%). V gene TRBV14 combines with J gene TRBJ1-2; D not certain. Germline lookup yields CDR1 SGHDN and CDR2 FVKESK. V was shortened by 1 base and J by 7 bases, with 10 bases between the two germline ends. This CDR3 has 13 amino acids. CDR3 in DNA: TGTGCCAGCAGCCAAGCTGGGGTTAGTGGCTACACCTTC. Protein product: CASSQAGVSGYTF.